This T cell receptor beta chain originates from a study of blood T cells in healthy people across ages (dated by TCRdb to 2013 to 2016). A note on the overall study: In model experiments, template switching captured roughly one uniquely barcoded TCR beta cDNA molecule for every two T cells. Using deep sequencing normalized with unique cDNA molecular identifiers, the study measured how TCR beta repertoire diversity changes with age. The donors were divided into four age groups: young (average approximately 16 years), middle-aged (around 41), aged (approximately 62) and long-lived (about 79). To avoid experimental bias, donors of different ages were randomly spread across the sequencing lanes. For two donors (one aged 18 to 29 and one aged 80 or older), the study analyzed two additional independent replicas of 1 million unique cDNA reads from the same blood draw.

Remarks on this clonotype: The antigen this receptor binds is unknown. Base quality data are lacking; no much larger clone is found one base away.

Library prep was done by 5' RACE. The instrument given in TCRdb is Illumina HiSeq 2500. A second PCR of roughly 7 to 12 cycles was run with a J-beta primer mix and a sample-barcoded 5' primer. A template-switch 5' adaptor carrying 12 random nucleotides introduced a unique molecular identifier onto each TCR beta cDNA molecule. Each sample yielded at least 2.5 million CDR3-containing paired-end reads. First-strand cDNA was synthesized from all RNA with the Mint cDNA synthesis kit, primed by a TRBC-specific oligonucleotide. Following uracil-DNA glycosylase treatment, a first 18-cycle PCR with universal primers M1SS and BC2_uni_R was performed on all cDNA. On the study's bioinformatics: For normalization, 1 million high-quality reads were randomly selected from each sample, with every read carrying a distinct molecular identifier. Instead of being binned into consensus sequences, reads that shared molecular identifiers were thrown out. CDR3 identification, clonotype clustering and error correction used MiTCR with a Q25 quality threshold and the strictest error-elimination algorithm. Lower-bound total TCR beta diversity was estimated with a nonparametric unseen species model using Euler transformation. TCRdb cleaned the public reads at Q25 with fastp, built clones with MiXCR and kept in-frame beta chains. Each CDR3 protein gets just one entry, which takes the most common genes and DNA from the rows behind it. The V and J calls and clone size come from TCRdb's table, not from the authors' own analysis. Across this sample there are about 1.8 million distinct CDR3 sequences, with about 50% seen only once. Over 2% of the sample rests with the top ten.

The donors were around 39 Caucasian individuals from Russia, aged roughly 6 to 95 years, who were systemically healthy. Roughly 9 milliliters of peripheral blood were drawn from each donor into EDTA-treated Vacutainer tubes. PBMCs were isolated by Ficoll-Paque density-gradient centrifugation, with at least 7 million obtained per sample. Total RNA was extracted from PBMCs with Trizol reagent, with at least 5.5 micrograms obtained per sample. For every donor, an aliquot of PBMCs went through flow cytometry to measure the percentages of naive CD45RAhigh/CD27high T cells. General study outcomes and caveats: Estimates of total diversity based on one million sequenced T cells were regarded as lower bounds and as underestimates. Conclusive comparison of naive and antigen-experienced compartments was prevented by the profiling of bulk unsorted PBMCs. Compared with the aged group, the long-lived group had more naive CD4+ T cells, fewer expanded clones and increased TCR diversity, suggesting age selection. The percentage of naive T cells measured by flow cytometry correlated strongly with observed TCR beta diversity. Because donor CMV infection status was unknown, age-related changes in expanded clonotypes were potentially confounded. As age increased, observed TCR beta diversity per million T cells dropped in a roughly linear way, and a significant reduction was already evident by age 40.

V and J lose 3 bases and 14 bases, and a span of 11 bases separates them. The CDR3 contains 10 residues, cysteine and phenylalanine counted. The sequence is cut down to CDR3 DNA, 30 bases in frame from base 1. In the germline V gene, CDR1 corresponds to SQVTM and CDR2 to ANQGSEA. This TCR derives from a woman aged 40 to 50 in good health. Source material: blood. The chain is assembled from TRBV29-1 and TRBJ2-1, and TRBD2 may be the D gene, going by 5 matching bases. The encoded CDR3 is CSVDRGGKFF. The nucleotide sequence is TGCAGCGTTGATCGGGGTGGGAAGTTCTTC.